Listed here is a single TCR beta chain. Germline CDR1 is SGHAT and CDR2 is FQNNGV. This CDR3 region has 13 residues. V shed 2 bases and J shed 6 bases, with 11 bases lying between them. This specimen belongs to a study of blood T cell repertoires in COVID-19. Whole-study context: Italy, Spain and the United States were the sources of the convalescent and acute COVID-19 samples.

The protocol was immunoSEQ multiplex PCR, while the TCRdb copy is restricted to in-frame clones and leaves out a portion. Of some 50,000 clones in the sample, 80% to 90% were seen once. Sequenced sample: peripheral blood. The V and J genes are TRBV11-2 and TRBJ2-7, with D tentatively TRBD1 (6 bases). The sequence was collected from a human donor in a cohort sampled during active COVID-19. The donor label of this sample is uncertain. The CDR3 sequence is CASSLHRVGEQYF. DNA of the CDR3: TGTGCCAGCAGCTTACACAGGGTAGGCGAGCAGTACTTC.